This TCR beta chain was recovered during a study of blood T cell repertoires in COVID-19. This clone is labeled as medium-sized. Germline V gives CDR1 MGHRA, CDR2 YSYEKL. The CDR3 contains 15 residues. V was trimmed by 5 bases and J by 6 bases, leaving 19 bases between them. Per the study methods: Reference gene primers were amplified, and this amplification served to estimate nucleated cell counts. The protocol was immunoSEQ multiplex PCR, while the TCRdb copy is restricted to in-frame clones and leaves out a portion. V, J and clone size were drawn from that table, and D and trimming were deduced from the DNA. The sample shows about 190,000 clones, approximately 90% of them seen only once.

Input material: peripheral blood. The TCR sequence derives from a man aged 40-55 years with active or convalescent COVID-19. This chain joins TRBV4-1 and TRBJ1-2; tentatively, D is TRBD1 (6 bases). The CDR3 DNA follows: TGCGCCAGCAGCGCCGGAGAGGCAGGGGTCCATGGCTACACCTTC. Amino acids: CASSAGEAGVHGYTF.